This T cell receptor beta chain stems from a study of Graves' ophthalmopathy and Graves' hyperthyroidism. This clonotype was recorded at least ten times. CDR3 size: 14 residues. After removal of 5 bases from V and 8 bases from J, the junction contained 9 bases not matched to a gene. The V gene's germline CDR1 is DFQATT and CDR2 SNEGSKA (reference sequence). The authors amplified TCR beta CDR3 regions from RNA transcripts. The authors performed first-round RT-PCR with HTBI primers and then a second-round multiplex PCR. Each CDR3 protein is one row after TCRdb ran MiXCR on the multiplex PCR reads. The sample includes hundreds of thousands of distinct CDR3 sequences, about 38% of them seen just once.

This sequence joins TRBV20-1 and TRBJ1-2; the match to TRBD1 covers 12 bases. This clonotype was sampled from an adult man with Graves' ophthalmopathy. Sequenced input: peripheral blood. In DNA form, the CDR3 reads TGCAGTGCTGGATCCGGGACAGGGGGCGGCGGCTACACCTTC. Its protein product is CSAGSGTGGGGYTF.